This TCR beta chain was obtained from a study of blood T cell repertoires in COVID-19. Across the whole study: Sources were T cells, B-cell-depleted T cells, or PBMCs; the material itself was cDNA or gDNA.

Enrolled during active infection, Seattle patients were then followed longitudinally. Source study methods: Amplification of reference gene primers provided the estimated nucleated cell counts. TCRdb's copy holds only in-frame clones and misses some; the assay was immunoSEQ multiplex PCR. V and J calls and clone size come straight from that table; D and trimming were deduced from the DNA. The repertoire consists of some 350,000 clones, with approximately 91% occurring once and the leading ten covering about 7%. The trim removed 5 bases at V and 9 bases at J, leaving 6 bases unmatched. Per germline, CDR1 LNHDA and CDR2 SQIVND (reference sequence). The CDR3 spans 13 residues.

Sequenced input: peripheral blood. J is TRBJ2-1 and V is TRBV19; 8 bases agree with TRBD2. This receptor was taken from a woman in her 70s with COVID-19, enrolled during active disease. CDR3 DNA sequence: TGTGCCAGTAGTCACGGACTAGCTGGTGAGCAGTTCTTC. Encoded protein: CASSHGLAGEQFF.